This T cell receptor beta chain was identified during a study of cytomegalovirus exposure and HLA in healthy donors. Using immunoSEQ multiplex PCR, the repertoire was profiled, and TCRdb retains in-frame clones only, with some absent. The sample has fewer than 200,000 clones, 80% to 85% seen once. The donors were part of the validation cohort, which consisted of about 130 subjects and was separate from the first cohort of 666 subjects. Study-wide results and caveats: Most TCRs appeared rarely, but some public TCRs recurred in many donors.

Trimming took 2 bases from V and 7 from J; bases not matched to a gene: 6. The CDR3 contains 14 residues. CDR1 is KGHSH, CDR2 LQKENI, per germline. With respect to this clone: Its antigen is currently unknown.

The sequencing input was PBMCs. This clonotype was obtained from a woman aged 18-29 years in good health and CMV-seropositive. V usage is TRBV18 and J usage is TRBJ2-7; 9 bases match TRBD1. CDR3 sequence: CASSPAGQGWEQYF. The CDR3 nucleotides are TGTGCCAGCTCACCAGCCGGACAGGGGTGGGAGCAGTACTTC.